The 10 T cell receptor beta chains listed next were all sequenced from one sample in a study of human T cells and chemical hapten exposure. TCRdb fed the RACE reads into MiXCR, producing one record per CDR3 protein. This sample has 150,000 to 200,000 distinct CDR3 sequences; 28% occur once, and the top ten carry around 2.3%. Time point noted: patch test 3, about 24 weeks after DPC sensitization. Treatment described: therapeutic diphenylcyclopropenone sensitization with weekly scalp DPC. Sequenced material: whole blood, taken in connection with sensitization to the hapten diphenylcyclopropenone (DPC). These receptors originate from a young woman with alopecia areata. Some clones in this sample may be carry-over from other donors' samples.

In this sample, this clonotype turned up a few times. The chain links TRBV4-1 to TRBJ1-1; 7 bases are shared with TRBD1. Germline CDR1 is MGHRA and CDR2 is YSYEKL. V dropped 4 bases and J dropped 4; count of bases not matched to a gene: 0. This CDR3 spans 12 amino acids. The chain's CDR3 is CASSPGGTEAFF. CDR3 coding DNA: TGCGCCAGCAGCCCAGGGGGCACTGAAGCTTTCTTT.

The rearrangement joins TRBV4-1 to TRBJ2-1; 9 bases map to TRBD1. CDR3 length: 22 amino acids. CDR1 and CDR2 (germline): MGHRA, YSYEKL. V shed 2 bases and J 0 bases; nucleotides not matched to a gene: 20. The CDR3 region has the DNA TGCGCCAGCAGCCAACGACGGGCTCCCCGGGACAGGGTAAGGGGCTCCTACAATGAGCAGTTCTTC. This sequence encodes CASSQRRAPRDRVRGSYNEQFF.

The chain is built from TRBV20-1 and TRBJ2-1; 7 nucleotides align to TRBD1. Germline V gene sequence: CDR1 DFQATT, CDR2 SNEGSKA (reference sequence). CDR3 length: 17 amino acids. With V trimmed by 5 bases and J by 7 bases, 20 bases remained unmatched. CDR3 sequence (DNA): TGCAGTGCTCCTCTACTGCCTGACAGGGTGGAGTGGAATGAGCAGTTCTTC. Translated: CSAPLLPDRVEWNEQFF.

This chain connects TRBV5-1 to TRBJ2-1; possibly TRBD1 or TRBD2 for D (5 bases each). Germline V gives CDR1 SGHRS, CDR2 YFSETQ. The CDR3 runs to 13 residues. The germline V and J ends were trimmed by 3 bases and 9 bases, with 13 bases remaining between them. CDR3 bases: TGCGCCAGCAGCTCCCAGGGAGAGACTGAGCAGTTCTTC. As protein: CASSSQGETEQFF.

The chain couples TRBV12-3 or TRBV12-4 to TRBJ1-2; the D is unclear. There are 14 residues in the CDR3. V gave up 6 bases and J gave up 4 bases, with 15 bases separating them. The CDR3 reads CASSRPGGSYGYTF. The CDR3 DNA is TGTGCCAGCAGCCGGCCGGGCGGAAGCTATGGCTACACCTTC.

The rearrangement links TRBV7-2 to TRBJ1-5, with D possibly TRBD1 on 6 matching bases. V lost 5 bases, J lost 4 bases, and 12 bases lay in between. Germline values: CDR1 SGHTA, CDR2 FQGNSA. The CDR3 contains 14 residues. The CDR3 is CASSQQGGNQPQHF. As DNA, the CDR3 is TGTGCCAGCAGCCAACAGGGCGGTAATCAGCCCCAGCATTTT.

In this sample, this clonotype turned up once. The V and J genes are TRBV27 and TRBJ2-7; tentatively, D is TRBD2 (6 bases). The V end lost 3 bases, the J end lost 0 bases, and 9 bases lay between the germline ends. In germline, CDR1 is MNHEY, CDR2 SMNVEV (reference sequence). The CDR3 extends over 14 amino acids. The CDR3 sequence: CASSFYGSSYEQYF. CDR3 coding DNA: TGTGCCAGCAGTTTCTACGGGAGCTCCTACGAGCAGTACTTC.

J is TRBJ2-1 and V is TRBV4-2; no reliable D call. CDR3 length: 12 amino acids. Germline assignment: CDR1 LGHNA and CDR2 YNFKEQ. Trimming shortened V by 1 base and J by 8 bases, and 6 bases separated the two germline ends. Written as DNA, the CDR3 is TGTGCCAGCAGCCAAGGTCGCGATGAGCAGTTCTTC. The encoded protein is CASSQGRDEQFF.

The rearrangement joins TRBV4-3 to TRBJ2-7; a weak D match, TRBD2 (5 bases). V dropped 1 base and J dropped 2 bases, with 12 bases sitting between them. CDR1 is LGHNA, CDR2 YSLEER, per germline. This CDR3 spans 15 amino acids. The chain's CDR3 is CASSQGRSGTYEQYF. CDR3 DNA sequence: TGCGCCAGCAGCCAAGGGCGGAGCGGAACCTACGAGCAGTACTTC.

The rearrangement links TRBV20-1 to TRBJ2-5; the D is unclear. Trimming shortened V by 5 bases and J by 4 bases, and 11 bases separated the two germline ends. CDR1 DFQATT and CDR2 SNEGSKA come from the germline V gene (reference sequence). The CDR3 runs to 12 residues. CDR3 nucleotide sequence: TGCAGTGCTCGAGCTAGTGCAGAGACCCAGTACTTC. Its translation is CSARASAETQYF.